Below, 21 T cell receptor beta chains from the same sample are listed, as sequenced in a study of cytomegalovirus exposure and HLA in healthy donors. Vbeta (60) and Jbeta (13) primers were used in the PCR. Sequencing used immunoSEQ multiplex PCR; TCRdb keeps in-frame clones, though not all of them. This table holds tens of thousands of clones. Sequences were obtained from PBMCs. The receptors originated from a middle-aged woman in good health and CMV-seropositive.

The chain employs TRBV6-1 and TRBJ2-1; 7 nucleotides align to TRBD2. Unmatched junction bases numbered 8, after V lost 9 bases and J lost 3 bases. The CDR3 has 14 residues. Germline V gene data show CDR1 as MNHNS and CDR2 as SASEGT. CDR3 DNA sequence: TGTGCCAGTACTGCCGGGACTATCTACAATGAGCAGTTCTTC. Protein: CASTAGTIYNEQFF.

The genes are TRBV9 and TRBJ2-5; TRBD1 agrees at 7 bases. The germline CDR1 and CDR2 sequences are SGDLS and YYNGEE. This CDR3 region has 15 residues. V shed 1 base and J 4 bases; nucleotides not matched to a gene: 7. The CDR3 sequence is CASSVKGAPGETQYF. CDR3 in DNA: TGTGCCAGCAGCGTAAAGGGGGCGCCGGGAGAGACCCAGTACTTC.

The chain carries TRBV5-1 and TRBJ2-2; D not certain. The CDR3 length is 13 residues. Trimming left V 4 bases short and J 4 bases short, with 8 bases between. Germline V gene data show CDR1 as SGHRS and CDR2 as YFSETQ. The CDR3 sequence is CASSTTSTGELFF. Here the CDR3 DNA reads TGCGCCAGCAGCACAACGTCCACCGGGGAGCTGTTTTTT.

The chain uses TRBV9 and TRBJ2-2; 11 bases are a match to TRBD1. The CDR3 is made up of 17 amino acids. The germline gives CDR1 SGDLS, CDR2 YYNGEE. Losses at the gene ends were 4 bases for V and 3 bases for J; bases not matched to a gene: 8. The CDR3 DNA sequence: TGTGCCAGCAGCCCCTCCGGGGGACAGGGGGACACCGGGGAGCTGTTTTTT. Protein sequence: CASSPSGGQGDTGELFF.

The chain is built from TRBV7-9 and TRBJ2-5; D perhaps matches TRBD1 (6 bases). The ends were cut back, 0 bases at V and 5 bases at J, with 13 bases in the middle. Germline assignment: CDR1 SEHNR and CDR2 FQNEAQ (reference sequence). This CDR3 spans 15 amino acids. The DNA of the CDR3 is TGTGCCAGCAGCTTAGCAACAGGGTCGGGGGAGACCCAGTACTTC. Translating it yields CASSLATGSGETQYF.

The chain recombines TRBV2 with TRBJ1-1, with D possibly TRBD1 on 5 matching bases. The CDR3 totals 16 residues. From germline, CDR1 is SNHLY and CDR2 FYNNEI. V lost 8 bases, J lost 1 base, and 20 bases lay in between. CDR3 amino acids: CASGGLLETANTEAFF. The DNA for the CDR3 is TGTGCCAGCGGGGGGTTGCTCGAGACAGCGAACACTGAAGCTTTCTTT.

V and J are TRBV19 and TRBJ2-5; 7 nucleotides align to TRBD2. The trim removed 3 bases at V and 9 bases at J, leaving 10 bases unmatched. The germline V gene has CDR1 LNHDA and CDR2 SQIVND (reference sequence). The CDR3 has 14 residues. The CDR3 nucleotides read TGTGCCAGTAGTATCGGGGAGGGGCCCCTGGCCCAGTACTTC. Its protein product is CASSIGEGPLAQYF.

This chain connects TRBV9 to TRBJ2-4; 7 bases fit TRBD1. This CDR3 comprises 16 residues. Germline V gene sequence: CDR1 SGDLS, CDR2 YYNGEE. With V trimmed by 3 bases and J by 0 bases, 6 bases remained unmatched. In DNA, the CDR3 is TGTGCCAGCAGCGCCGGGACAGATATAGCCAAAAACATTCAGTACTTC. Encoded protein: CASSAGTDIAKNIQYF.

The rearrangement joins TRBV7-6 to TRBJ2-1; no definite D call. The CDR3 loop spans 13 amino acids. Germline lookup yields CDR1 SGHVS and CDR2 FNYEAQ. Between the trimmed V and J ends, which lost 0 bases and 10 bases, there was a span of 10 bases. The CDR3 DNA reads as TGTGCCAGCAGCTTAGCTACACGAGGAGAGCAGTTCTTC. Translated, it gives CASSLATRGEQFF.

The chain's CDR3 is CASSQGGQRSGANVLTF. The CDR3 bases are TGCGCCAGCAGCCAAGGGGGGCAGAGGTCAGGGGCCAACGTCCTGACTTTC. The chain has TRBV4-1 and TRBJ2-6; weak D call: TRBD1 (6 bases). The CDR3 is made up of 17 amino acids. CDR1 and CDR2 from the germline V gene are MGHRA and YSYEKL. Trimming removed 1 base at V and 4 bases at J, with 14 bases between.

The DNA for the CDR3 is TGTGCCAGCAGCTTCGGCTACAATGAGCAGTTCTTC. This codes for CASSFGYNEQFF. J is TRBJ2-1 and V is TRBV5-6; D call uncertain. The CDR3 extends over 12 amino acids. CDR1 and CDR2 from the germline V gene are SGHDT and YYEEEE. V gave up 2 bases and J gave up 3 bases, with 3 bases separating them.

The rearrangement uses TRBV28 and TRBJ2-7, with 7 bases lining up with TRBD2. J was trimmed by 3 bases and V by 3 bases; bases with no gene match: 5. The CDR3 has 14 residues. Per the germline V gene, CDR1 is MDHEN and CDR2 is SYDVKM. This chain's CDR3 is CASSFGLADYEQYF. The CDR3 DNA reads TGTGCCAGCAGTTTCGGGCTAGCGGACTACGAGCAGTACTTC.

The gene calls are TRBV19 and TRBJ2-7, with 8 bases matching TRBD2. V lost 7 bases and J lost 2; bases outside the gene matches: 4. The CDR3 sequence is 13 residues long. Germline V gene data show CDR1 as LNHDA and CDR2 as SQIVND (reference sequence). CDR3 residues: CASNTGGTYEQYF. The CDR3, as DNA: TGTGCCAGTAACACGGGAGGGACCTACGAGCAGTACTTC.

The chain is built from TRBV9 and TRBJ2-3, with 12 nucleotides matching TRBD2. Trimming removed 2 bases from V and 1 base from J; junction bases left unmatched: 2. The CDR3 runs 16 residues. Germline V gene data show CDR1 as SGDLS and CDR2 as YYNGEE. CDR3: CASSVLAGGGTDTQYF. The CDR3 DNA is TGTGCCAGCAGCGTCCTAGCGGGAGGGGGCACAGATACGCAGTATTTT. Full variable domain (missing parts from reference TRBV9 and TRBJ2-3): DSGVTQTPKHLITATGQRVTLRCSPRSGDLSVYWYQQSLDQGLQFLIQYYNGEERAKGNILERFSAQQFPDLHSELNLSSLELGDSALYFCASSVLAGGGTDTQYFGPGTRLTVL.

V is TRBV18 and J is TRBJ1-4, with 7 bases lining up with TRBD1. Trimming removed 3 bases from V and 0 bases from J; junction bases left unmatched: 4. The germline V gene has CDR1 KGHSH and CDR2 LQKENI. The CDR3 sequence is 16 residues long. The CDR3 DNA follows: TGTGCCAGCTCACCGGGACAGCTAGCAACTAATGAAAAACTGTTTTTT. This encodes CASSPGQLATNEKLFF.

The J gene is TRBJ1-2, the V gene TRBV29-1; 9 positions agree with TRBD1. Germline lookup yields CDR1 SQVTM and CDR2 ANQGSEA. Trimming took 4 bases from V and 2 from J; bases not matched to a gene: 5. The CDR3 has 14 residues. This chain's CDR3 is CSVALTGGNYGYTF. As DNA, the CDR3 is TGCAGCGTTGCCCTGACAGGGGGAAACTATGGCTACACCTTC. Together with reference TRBV29-1 and TRBJ1-2, the CDR3 gives the full variable domain: SAVISQKPSRDICQRGTSLTIQCQVDSQVTMMFWYRQQPGQSLTLIATANQGSEATYESGFVIDKFPISRPNLTFSTLTVSNMSPEDSSIYLCSVALTGGNYGYTFGSGTRLTVV.

The rearrangement uses TRBV7-7 and TRBJ1-3; unclear D gene. Germline CDR1 SSHAT, CDR2 FNYEAQ (reference sequence). Trimming took 1 base from V and 2 from J, leaving 6 bases between them. There are 14 residues in the CDR3. CDR3 in DNA: TGTGCCAGCAGCTTAGACATCGCTGGAAACACCATATATTTT. Its protein product is CASSLDIAGNTIYF. The full variable domain, its missing parts supplied by reference TRBV7-7 and TRBJ1-3, is GAGVSQSPRYKVTKRGQDVTLRCDPISSHATLYWYQQALGQGPEFLTYFNYEAQPDKSGLPSDRFSAERPEGSISTLTIQRTEQRDSAMYRCASSLDIAGNTIYFGEGSWLTVV.

J is TRBJ1-2 and V is TRBV27, with D perhaps matching TRBD1 (6 bases). Germline-derived CDR1 and CDR2 are MNHEY and SMNVEV (reference sequence). The CDR3 covers 16 residues. Trimming took 5 bases from V and 0 from J, leaving 16 bases between them. CDR3 in DNA: TGTGCCAGCAGTGAACAGGGCGAGGGAGCTAACTATGGCTACACCTTC. It codes for CASSEQGEGANYGYTF.

On this clone: One end of the junction does not line up with germline, which may come from a read error. V is TRBV6-1 and J is TRBJ2-3; 9 positions match TRBD2. In germline, CDR1 is MNHNS, CDR2 SASEGT. The CDR3 is made up of 16 amino acids. The CDR3 spells CASSEARGLAADKQYF. CDR3 bases: TGTGCCAGCAGTGAAGCGCGGGGACTAGCAGCAGATAAGCAGTATTTT.

The chain is built from TRBV30 and TRBJ2-7; D not resolved. CDR1 is GTSNPN and CDR2 is SVGIG in the germline V gene (reference sequence). The CDR3 loop spans 14 amino acids. Trimming pared 1 base from V and 6 bases from J, leaving 16 bases between. DNA of the CDR3: TGTGCCTGGAGTGCCCACGCCTACCCCATCGAGCAGTACTTC. Protein product: CAWSAHAYPIEQYF.

The chain links TRBV27 to TRBJ1-1; D is undetermined. Deletions cut 3 bases from V and 0 bases from J, with 5 bases between. The CDR3 is made up of 13 amino acids. The germline CDR1 and CDR2 sequences are MNHEY and SMNVEV (reference sequence). In DNA form, the CDR3 reads TGTGCCAGCAGTTTTCAGGTGAACACTGAAGCTTTCTTT. Protein product: CASSFQVNTEAFF.